Listed below are T cell receptor beta chains from one sample, sequenced in a study of post-analysis software for immune sequencing data. MiXCR was run by TCRdb on the PCR reads, yielding one entry per CDR3 protein. The table lists 400,000 to 500,000 distinct CDR3 sequences, 35% to 45% of them singletons, with about 7.6% in the top ten. The sample taken for sequencing was blood. Every receptor here comes from a girl aged 2 to 9 with multiple sclerosis. The CDR3 runs from the conserved cysteine through the conserved F or W. A D gene is named only where the DNA matches it firmly. The listing skips clone size in some rows; elsewhere it reads once, few, many or a size class.

TRBJ1-5 TRBV12-3/TRBV12-4 NA NA TGTGCCAGCAGTTTTCGCAGGGGTGCCCAGGGCAATCAGCCCCAGCATTTT CASSFRRGAQGNQPQHF
TRBJ1-2 TRBV12-3/TRBV12-4 TRBD1 NA TGTGCCAGCAGCCACACCAGTACAGGGGTGGCGTATGGCTACACCTTC CASSHTSTGVAYGYTF
TRBJ1-5 TRBV15 NA few TGTGCCACCAGCAGGAATAGGGACTTCACACAGCCCCAGCATTTT CATSRNRDFTQPQHF
TRBJ1-2 TRBV29-1 NA NA TGCAGCGTAGGCCCAGGCTATGGCTACACCTTC CSVGPGYGYTF
TRBJ2-3 TRBV20-1 TRBD1 NA TGCAGTGCTCTGGACAGGGGAGGAGATACGCAGTATTTT CSALDRGGDTQYF
TRBJ2-7 TRBV5-1 NA NA TGCGCCAGCAGCTTCCGACTAGACGAGTACGAGCAGTACTTC CASSFRLDEYEQYF
TRBJ1-6 TRBV11-2 NA NA TGTGCCGGCGTCTATAATTCACCCCTCCACTTT CAGVYNSPLHF
TRBJ2-5 TRBV7-2 NA NA TGTGCCAGCAGCTTAGGGGGACCCAGGTCCCAGTACTTC CASSLGGPRSQYF
TRBJ2-5 TRBV5-1 NA NA TGCGCCTGCAGCTTGTGGGGACAAGAGACCCAGTACTTC CACSLWGQETQYF
TRBJ2-1 TRBV6-6 NA NA TGTGCCAGCATGCGGGACAATGAGCAGTTCTTC CASMRDNEQFF
TRBJ2-4 TRBV19 TRBD1 few TGTGCCAGTAGTCCGGGGACAGGGAGGACCAAAAACATTCAGTACTTC CASSPGTGRTKNIQYF
TRBJ2-3 TRBV20-1 TRBD2 NA TGCAGTGCTGGTTCGACGATTATACTAGCGGGGGGGCCAGATACGCAGTATTTT CSAGSTIILAGGPDTQYF
TRBJ2-7 TRBV7-3 TRBD1 few TGTGCCAGCAGCTCCACCGGGACAGGGTACGGGCCTTACTACGAGCAGTACTTC CASSSTGTGYGPYYEQYF